The clone carrying this TCR beta chain was counted many times. The germline gives CDR1 MGHRA, CDR2 YSYEKL. The CDR3 loop spans 14 amino acids. Trimming removed 4 bases at V and 8 bases at J, with 17 bases between. Unique molecular identifiers were incorporated into the prepared TCRbeta library. A single record per CDR3 protein comes from TCRdb applying MiXCR to the PCR reads. The sample shows around 200,000 distinct CDR3 sequences, around 7% of them seen only once. The source of the sample is a study of T-cell reconstitution after alpha-beta-depleted transplantation in children. The origin of this receptor is a human donor who donated a stem cell graft to a child with Wiskott-Aldrich syndrome. Here the sequenced sample was PBMCs from the stem cell graft donor, taken from the stem cell graft. This sequence joins TRBV4-1 and TRBJ1-2; tentative D call: TRBD1 (6 bases). The CDR3 protein is CASSLQGGRGGYTF. Written as DNA, the CDR3 is TGCGCCAGCAGCCTCCAAGGGGGAAGAGGGGGCTACACCTTC.